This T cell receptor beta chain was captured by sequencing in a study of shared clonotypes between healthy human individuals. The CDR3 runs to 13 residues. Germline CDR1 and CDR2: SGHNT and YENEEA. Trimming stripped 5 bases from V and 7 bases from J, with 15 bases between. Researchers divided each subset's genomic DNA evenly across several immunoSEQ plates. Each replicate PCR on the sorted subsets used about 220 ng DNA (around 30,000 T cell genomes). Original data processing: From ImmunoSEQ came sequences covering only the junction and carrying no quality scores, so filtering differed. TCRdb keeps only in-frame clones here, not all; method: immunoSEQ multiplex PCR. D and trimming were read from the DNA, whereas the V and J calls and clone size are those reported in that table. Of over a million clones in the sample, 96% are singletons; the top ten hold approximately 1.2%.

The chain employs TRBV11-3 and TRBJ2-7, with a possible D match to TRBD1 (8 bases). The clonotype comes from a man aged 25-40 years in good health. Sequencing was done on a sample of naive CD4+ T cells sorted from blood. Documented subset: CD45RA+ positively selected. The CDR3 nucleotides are TGTGCCAGCAGCACAGGGGGGGCTGGGGAGCAGTACTTC. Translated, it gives CASSTGGAGEQYF.